This TCR beta chain derives from a study of control samples from healthy donors and cancer patients. V lost 4 bases to trimming and J lost 2 bases, with 10 bases between them. Germline V gives CDR1 SGHKS, CDR2 YYEKEE (reference sequence). CDR3 size: 13 residues. Method: immunoSEQ multiplex PCR; TCRdb's copy keeps in-frame clones and lacks some. The sample lists about 60,000 clones, more than 85% occurring once. The chain employs TRBV5-5 and TRBJ2-7; weak D call: TRBD1 (5 bases). This clonotype was sampled from a man aged 35-49 years with colorectal cancer. The specimen sequenced was PBMCs. The CDR3 DNA follows: TGTGCCAGCAGCAAACAGGAAGCCTACGAGCAGTACTTC. Residues: CASSKQEAYEQYF.